This T cell receptor beta chain derives from a study of blood T cell repertoires in COVID-19. The overall study: Sites in the United States, Italy and Spain provided acute and convalescent COVID-19 samples. T cells, B-cell-depleted T cells, or PBMCs supplied cDNA or gDNA.

V was clipped by 6 bases and J by 6 bases, with 11 bases between them. Germline CDR1 is MNHEY and CDR2 is SVGAGI. This CDR3 has 13 residues. Original analysis: Reference gene primer amplification yielded estimated nucleated cell counts. Repertoires were generated with immunoSEQ multiplex PCR, while TCRdb's copy carries only in-frame clones and drops some. V and J calls and clone size are given by that table; D and trimming were obtained from the DNA. There are 150,000 to 200,000 clones in the sample; roughly 91% occur only once, and roughly 4.5% lies in the top ten. This sequence joins TRBV6-5 and TRBJ2-2, with a tentative D call TRBD2 (6 bases). The sequence derives from a woman aged 45-65 years with acute or convalescent COVID-19. Sequencing was done on a sample of peripheral blood. The CDR3 region has the DNA TGTGCCAGCAGGCAGGACTACCCCGGGGAGCTGTTTTTT. It yields the protein CASRQDYPGELFF.